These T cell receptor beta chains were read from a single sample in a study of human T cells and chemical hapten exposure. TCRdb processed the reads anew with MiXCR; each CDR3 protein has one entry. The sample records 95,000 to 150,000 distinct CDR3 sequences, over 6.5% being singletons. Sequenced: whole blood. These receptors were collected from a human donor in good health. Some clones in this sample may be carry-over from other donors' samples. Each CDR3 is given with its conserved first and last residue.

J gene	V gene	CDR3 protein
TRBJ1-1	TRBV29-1	CSVDGDRVEAFF
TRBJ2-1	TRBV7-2	CASSPGQGSFDEQFF
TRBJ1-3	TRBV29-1	CSARSAGNTIYF
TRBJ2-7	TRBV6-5	CASSFRNGGNYEQYF
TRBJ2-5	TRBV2	CASSEGLGETQYF
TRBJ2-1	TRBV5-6	CASSLAGLATNEQFF
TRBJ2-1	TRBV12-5	CASGLQGNEQFF
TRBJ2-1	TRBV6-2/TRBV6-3	CASSYEGNEQFF
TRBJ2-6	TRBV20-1	CSASRGQGTLGANVLTF
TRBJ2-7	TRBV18	CASSTGTSYEQYF
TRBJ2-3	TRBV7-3	CASSPLGGAIDTQYF
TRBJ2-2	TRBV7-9	CASSPPGQGSGELFF
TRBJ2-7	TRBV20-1	CSVVQGGGLSSYEQYF
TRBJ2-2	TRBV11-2	CASSFRETFTGELFF
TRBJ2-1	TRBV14	CASSLPGTHPSNEQFF
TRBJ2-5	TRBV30	CAWSLVGWGEDETQYF
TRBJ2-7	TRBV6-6	CASSRTQDRDSYEQYF
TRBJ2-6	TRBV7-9	CASSPTTGVGANVLTF
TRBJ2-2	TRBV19	CASSIPGPTVVGELFF
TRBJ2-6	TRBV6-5	CASSYSRAGANVLTF
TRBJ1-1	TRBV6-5	CASTSLSTEAFF
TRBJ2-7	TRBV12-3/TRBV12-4	CASSSGRVYEQYF
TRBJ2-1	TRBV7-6	CASSLAGEEQFF
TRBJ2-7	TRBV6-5	CASSYSKWILWGTSGTPRGYEQYF
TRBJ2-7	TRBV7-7	CASSAGQVYEQYF
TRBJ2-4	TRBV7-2	CASSLGGIGKNIQYF
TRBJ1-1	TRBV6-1	CASSQQVKSEAFF
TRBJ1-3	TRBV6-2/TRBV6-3	CASSYPRTGRYSGNTIYF
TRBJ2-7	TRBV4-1	CASSQVGEADYEQYF
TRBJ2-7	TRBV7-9	CASSDKHGTGEVYEQYF
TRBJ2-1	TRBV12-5	CASGPLLAGADNEQFF
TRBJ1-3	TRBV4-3	CASSRGTDSGNTIYF
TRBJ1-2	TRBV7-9	CASSFGQGPERNYGYTF
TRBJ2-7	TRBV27	CASSRHEGPRGYEQYF
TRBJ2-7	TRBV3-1	CASSPAPGGREQYF
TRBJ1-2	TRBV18	CASSTQGREDGYTF
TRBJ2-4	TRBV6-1	CASSSGPQNIQYF
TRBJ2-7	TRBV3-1	CASSQDRGLAGGGEQYF
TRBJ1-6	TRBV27	CASRQGQSRSPLHF
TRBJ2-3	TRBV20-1	CSASWTSGGVDTQYF
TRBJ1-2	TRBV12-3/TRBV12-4	CASSLALRPGGYTF
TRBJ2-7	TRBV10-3	CAISGTSGRHEQYF
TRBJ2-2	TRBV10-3	CAISDMGTGRTGELFF